This TCR beta chain was sequenced for a study of T cells in Graves' hyperthyroidism and ophthalmopathy. Study findings and constraints: The majority of expanded thyroid clonotypes above 0.001 also appeared in blood.

Amplification of TCR beta CDR3 regions was performed using RNA transcripts as template. The primer set for the first-round RT-PCR of the TCR CDR3 was HTBI. TCRdb passed the multiplex PCR reads through MiXCR, listing each CDR3 protein once. This sample carries hundreds of thousands of distinct CDR3 sequences, 40% to 55% of them seen once, and the ten largest clones take roughly 8.2%. The definition of stable Graves' hyperthyroidism was no ophthalmopathy progression within 18 months. Every diagnosis used clinical symptoms, serum thyroxine and TRAb, thyroid ultrasound and orbital computed tomography. In the case of this clonotype: What it recognizes is unknown.

The clonotype was recovered from a woman younger than 35 with Graves' hyperthyroidism. Material: peripheral blood or thyroid tissue (not recorded which).

CDR3 bases: TGTGCCTGTCCGACAGGGAGTGGCTATGGCTACACCTTC. Translation gives CACPTGSGYGYTF. The chain is built from TRBV11-1 and TRBJ1-2; 7 nucleotides align to TRBD1. The CDR3 extends over 13 amino acids. The J segment lost 4 bases and the V segment lost 11 bases, leaving 10 bases of the junction unmatched. Germline lookup yields CDR1 SGHAT and CDR2 FQDESV (reference sequence).